The 21 T cell receptor beta chains listed next were all sequenced from one sample in a study of shared clonotypes between healthy human individuals (TCRdb year 2020). Library construction relied on the immunoSEQ multiplex PCR assay. Drawn from immuneACCESS, this table holds only the in-frame rearrangements with V and J called that TCRdb kept. Clones are partly lost; checked studies trace under half to an unresolved V gene and leave the rest unexplained. This sample comprises roughly 770,000 clones, 90% to 98% of them detected only once. The top ten clones comprise 0.2% to 0.25% of the sample. CD8 naive samples were CD45RO-negative cells positively selected for CCR7, giving a CD45RA+CCR7+ population that excluded TemRA cells. Sequenced input: naive CD8+ T cells sorted from blood. The sample's cell subset or site label is to be understood as: CD45RA+CCR7+. These receptors all come from a man younger than 40 in good health.

This chain links TRBV27 with TRBJ2-5; D not resolved. This CDR3 is built from 15 residues. The germline CDR1 and CDR2 sequences are MNHEY and SMNVEV (reference sequence). V was trimmed by 3 bases and J by 5 bases, leaving 16 bases between them. The CDR3 bases are TGTGCCAGCAGTTTCGGCTTGGCCCTGGGGGAGACCCAGTACTTC. It is translated as CASSFGLALGETQYF.

The J gene is TRBJ2-1, the V gene TRBV30, with TRBD2 matching 7 bases. Germline CDR1 reads GTSNPN; CDR2 reads SVGIG (reference sequence). The CDR3 has 15 residues. With V trimmed by 0 bases and J by 7 bases, 9 bases remained unmatched. CDR3 sequence (DNA): TGTGCCTGGAGTGTATACGGCGGGAGTCGAAATGAGCAGTTCTTC. This translates into CAWSVYGGSRNEQFF.

As for this clone: The junction departs from the called germline gene at one end, perhaps through a read error. The V gene is TRBV7-7, the J gene TRBJ2-3; TRBD1 is a possible D gene (6 bases). The CDR3 covers 16 residues. Germline CDR1 and CDR2: SSHAT and FNYEAQ (reference sequence). CDR3 nucleotides: TGTGCTAGCAGCTTCAAGGCAGGGGCGAACACAGATACGCAGTATTTT. It is translated as CASSFKAGANTDTQYF. Drawing the rest from reference TRBV7-7 and TRBJ2-3, the complete variable domain is GAGVSQSPRYKVTKRGQDVTLRCDPISSHATLYWYQQALGQGPEFLTYFNYEAQPDKSGLPSDRFSAERPEGSISTLTIQRTEQRDSAMYRCASSFKAGANTDTQYFGPGTRLTVL.

V gene TRBV4-3 combines with J gene TRBJ2-1; 11 nucleotides align to TRBD2. The CDR3 loop spans 16 amino acids. CDR1 and CDR2 (germline): LGHNA, YSLEER. V shed 4 bases and J 8 bases; nucleotides not matched to a gene: 10. The CDR3 bases are TGCGCCAGCAGCCCGAATCTAGCGGGAGGTAGGGATGAGCAGTTCTTC. It is translated as CASSPNLAGGRDEQFF.

The chain uses TRBV5-4 and TRBJ2-3; 8 positions match TRBD2. This CDR3 comprises 14 residues. V lost 4 bases and J lost 4; bases outside the gene matches: 5. CDR1 and CDR2 (germline): SGHNT, YYREEE (reference sequence). The CDR3: CASSTSGGPDTQYF. The DNA for the CDR3 is TGTGCCAGCAGCACTAGCGGAGGGCCAGATACGCAGTATTTT.

The chain combines TRBV19 with TRBJ2-4; 15 nucleotides match TRBD2. This CDR3 has 20 amino acids. CDR1 and CDR2 from the germline V gene are LNHDA and SQIVND (reference sequence). The V gene end was trimmed by 4 bases and the J gene end by 0 bases; junction bases not matched to a gene: 10. The CDR3, as DNA: TGTGCCAGTAGTAAGACGGGACTAGCGGGAGGAGTTCTAGCCAAAAACATTCAGTACTTC. This encodes CASSKTGLAGGVLAKNIQYF.

This chain links TRBV10-3 with TRBJ2-1; TRBD1 or TRBD2 may be the D gene (5 bases each). V gave up 2 bases and J gave up 4 bases, with 12 bases separating them. Per the germline V gene, CDR1 is ENHRY and CDR2 is SYGVKD. There are 15 residues in the CDR3. CDR3 DNA: TGTGCCATCAGTGAGGGGCAGGGACCGTACAATGAGCAGTTCTTC. Amino acid sequence: CAISEGQGPYNEQFF.

The rearrangement joins TRBV9 to TRBJ2-7; D unresolved. The CDR3 has 13 amino acids. The V gene's germline CDR1 is SGDLS and CDR2 YYNGEE. Deletions cut 3 bases from V and 6 bases from J, with 13 bases between. CDR3 amino acids: CASSASKGSEQYF. CDR3 nucleotide sequence: TGTGCCAGCAGCGCTTCTAAGGGTTCCGAGCAGTACTTC. Full variable domain (remainder filled in from reference TRBV9 and TRBJ2-7): DSGVTQTPKHLITATGQRVTLRCSPRSGDLSVYWYQQSLDQGLQFLIQYYNGEERAKGNILERFSAQQFPDLHSELNLSSLELGDSALYFCASSASKGSEQYFGPGTRLTVT.

The chain carries TRBV7-3 and TRBJ2-1, with D possibly being TRBD1 or TRBD2 (5 bases each). Germline V lookup: CDR1 SGHTA, CDR2 FQGTGA. The CDR3 is 13 amino acids. Trimming removed 4 bases at V and 6 bases at J, with 10 bases between. The CDR3 nucleotides are TGTGCCAGCAGCTCAGACGGGACCAATGAGCAGTTCTTC. This encodes CASSSDGTNEQFF.

This rearrangement joins TRBV9 to TRBJ2-1, with no clear D. In germline, CDR1 is SGDLS, CDR2 YYNGEE. V gave up 0 bases and J gave up 6 bases, with 13 bases separating them. The CDR3 has 15 residues. The CDR3 loop is CASSVATLGSNEQFF. CDR3 bases: TGTGCCAGCAGCGTAGCCACCCTGGGGTCCAATGAGCAGTTCTTC.

The rearrangement links TRBV9 to TRBJ1-3; 7 nucleotides line up with TRBD1. This CDR3 is built from 14 residues. Trimming took 3 bases from V and 4 from J; bases not matched to a gene: 4. Germline CDR1 reads SGDLS; CDR2 reads YYNGEE. The DNA of the CDR3 is TGTGCCAGCAGCGCAGGGGGAACGGGAAACACCATATATTTT. It encodes CASSAGGTGNTIYF. The full variable domain, in which reference TRBV9 and TRBJ1-3 provide the parts outside the CDR3, is DSGVTQTPKHLITATGQRVTLRCSPRSGDLSVYWYQQSLDQGLQFLIQYYNGEERAKGNILERFSAQQFPDLHSELNLSSLELGDSALYFCASSAGGTGNTIYFGEGSWLTVV.

This clone was picked up one time. CDR3: CASSLGSRLWDRDGAGELFF. CDR3 nucleotides: TGCGCCAGCAGCTTGGGGTCGCGTTTATGGGACAGGGACGGCGCCGGGGAGCTGTTTTTT. The chain employs TRBV5-1 and TRBJ2-2; 9 nucleotides align to TRBD1. J gave up 6 bases and V 0 bases, and 18 bases lay outside the gene matches. The germline V gene encodes CDR1 SGHRS and CDR2 YFSETQ. This CDR3 has 20 residues.

The chain is built from TRBV6-1 and TRBJ2-7; D uncertain. V was shortened by 5 bases and J by 0 bases, with 11 bases between the two germline ends. Germline lookup yields CDR1 MNHNS and CDR2 SASEGT. The length of the CDR3 is 14 residues. CDR3 loop: CASSNSDFSYEQYF. The CDR3 nucleotides are TGTGCCAGCAGTAACAGTGACTTCTCCTACGAGCAGTACTTC.

This clone has only one observation. The V gene is TRBV9, the J gene TRBJ2-3; D possibly matches TRBD1 or TRBD2 (5 bases each). The V end lost 3 bases, the J end lost 4 bases, and 12 bases lay between the germline ends. The CDR3 runs 14 residues. Germline CDR1 is SGDLS and CDR2 is YYNGEE. CDR3 nucleotide sequence: TGTGCCAGCAGCGATCACGGGACCCCAGATACGCAGTATTTT. This encodes CASSDHGTPDTQYF.

This chain links TRBV27 with TRBJ2-1, with 10 bases matching TRBD2. The CDR3 covers 16 residues. Germline trimming cut 4 bases from V and 7 bases from J; bases unmatched to any gene: 10. Germline V gives CDR1 MNHEY, CDR2 SMNVEV (reference sequence). In DNA, the CDR3 is TGTGCCAGCAGTTCCCCGTTGACTAGCGGGCAAAATGAGCAGTTCTTC. Amino acids: CASSSPLTSGQNEQFF.

The chain uses TRBV7-6 and TRBJ2-5; 12 nucleotides agree with TRBD2. V gave up 4 bases and J gave up 2 bases; unmatched junction bases: 5. Germline loops: CDR1 SGHVS, CDR2 FNYEAQ. This CDR3 contains 16 residues. The CDR3 loop is CASSSGTSGSQETQYF. The DNA for the CDR3 is TGTGCCAGCAGCTCCGGGACTAGCGGGTCTCAAGAGACCCAGTACTTC.

The V and J genes are TRBV5-4 and TRBJ2-3, with 10 bases fitting TRBD2. Germline assignment: CDR1 SGHNT and CDR2 YYREEE (reference sequence). There are 17 residues in the CDR3. Trimming removed 1 base from V and 1 base from J; junction bases left unmatched: 6. The DNA of the CDR3 is TGTGCCAGCAGCTTGACTCTAGCGGGAGTTCGCACAGATACGCAGTATTTT. Translation: CASSLTLAGVRTDTQYF.

The rearrangement joins TRBV4-3 to TRBJ2-5; tentatively, D is TRBD2 (6 bases). CDR1 is LGHNA, CDR2 YSLEER, per germline. The CDR3 has 13 amino acids. Trimming took 1 base from V and 7 from J, leaving 10 bases between them. The CDR3 protein is CASSQGARGTQYF. As DNA, the CDR3 is TGCGCCAGCAGCCAAGGGGCGCGGGGGACCCAGTACTTC.

The chain recombines TRBV9 with TRBJ2-3; D might be TRBD2 (6 bases). V was pared by 2 bases and J by 2 bases, with 12 bases between. CDR1 and CDR2 from the germline V gene are SGDLS and YYNGEE. This CDR3 is 15 amino acids long. This CDR3 is CASSVFGGFTDTQYF. The DNA of the CDR3 is TGTGCCAGCAGCGTTTTTGGGGGGTTCACAGATACGCAGTATTTT. The full variable domain, in which reference TRBV9 and TRBJ2-3 provide the parts outside the CDR3, is DSGVTQTPKHLITATGQRVTLRCSPRSGDLSVYWYQQSLDQGLQFLIQYYNGEERAKGNILERFSAQQFPDLHSELNLSSLELGDSALYFCASSVFGGFTDTQYFGPGTRLTVL.

The rearrangement joins TRBV30 to TRBJ1-1; 11 bases align to TRBD1. Germline values: CDR1 GTSNPN, CDR2 SVGIG (reference sequence). The CDR3 spans 15 residues. V trimming: 4 bases; J trimming: 5 bases; junction bases outside the gene matches: 9. The CDR3 loop reads CAWTGTGGSLTEAFF. The CDR3 nucleotides are TGTGCCTGGACCGGGACAGGGGGAAGTTTGACTGAAGCTTTCTTT. Filled out from reference TRBV30 and TRBJ1-1, the complete variable domain reads SQTIHQWPATLVQPVGSPLSLECTVEGTSNPNLYWYRQAAGRGLQLLFYSVGIGQISSEVPQNLSASRPQDRQFILSSKKLLLSDSGFYLCAWTGTGGSLTEAFFGQGTRLTVV.

The chain couples TRBV10-3 to TRBJ2-1; D not certain. There are 13 residues in the CDR3. In germline, CDR1 is ENHRY, CDR2 SYGVKD. With 4 bases removed from V and 8 bases from J, the gap between germline ends came to 12 bases. The CDR3 region has the DNA TGTGCCATCAGTGGGGATTTGTCTCATGAGCAGTTCTTC. The encoded protein is CAISGDLSHEQFF.